The 27 T cell receptor beta chains in this list originate from one sample, sequenced in a study of shared clonotypes between healthy human individuals. The protocol was immunoSEQ multiplex PCR, while the TCRdb copy is restricted to in-frame clones and leaves out a portion. The repertoire holds over 75,000 clones, around 68% seen once, with around half in the top ten. The sequenced sample consisted of memory CD8+ T cells sorted from blood. Subset of the sample: CD45RO+ cells pooled with CCR7-negative TemRA cells. The receptors were sampled from a man aged 25-40 years in good health.

This sequence joins TRBV5-8 and TRBJ2-7; possibly TRBD2 for D (5 bases). The CDR3 is made up of 16 amino acids. Per germline, CDR1 SGHTS and CDR2 YDEGEE. V was pared by 0 bases and J by 3 bases, with 16 bases between. CDR3: CASSLAPGNGFYEQYF. The DNA of the CDR3 is TGTGCCAGCAGCTTGGCCCCGGGGAACGGGTTCTACGAGCAGTACTTC. The variable domain in full, completed from reference TRBV5-8 and TRBJ2-7, reads EAGVTQSPTHLIKTRGQQATLRCSPISGHTSVYWYQQALGLGLQFLLWYDEGEERNRGNFPPRFSGRQFPNYSSELNVNALELEDSALYLCASSLAPGNGFYEQYFGPGTRLTVT.

The chain uses TRBV7-6 and TRBJ2-7; TRBD2 is a possible D gene (6 bases). The CDR3 totals 14 residues. The germline V and J ends were trimmed by 2 bases and 2 bases, with 10 bases remaining between them. Germline values: CDR1 SGHVS, CDR2 FNYEAQ. DNA of the CDR3: TGTGCCAGCAGCTTACTAGCGCCTACCTACGAGCAGTACTTC. It is translated as CASSLLAPTYEQYF.

The CDR3 spells CASSGTGQNYEQYF. The DNA for the CDR3 is TGTGCCAGCAGTGGAACCGGACAGAACTACGAGCAGTACTTC. The V gene is TRBV9, the J gene TRBJ2-7, with D possibly being TRBD1 (6 bases). Germline V gene sequence: CDR1 SGDLS, CDR2 YYNGEE. This CDR3 is built from 14 residues. The germline V and J ends were trimmed by 5 bases and 3 bases, with 15 bases remaining between them. Variable domain in full (rest from reference TRBV9 and TRBJ2-7): DSGVTQTPKHLITATGQRVTLRCSPRSGDLSVYWYQQSLDQGLQFLIQYYNGEERAKGNILERFSAQQFPDLHSELNLSSLELGDSALYFCASSGTGQNYEQYFGPGTRLTVT.

In regard to this clone: The sample has other DNA sequences that encode this CDR3 too. The chain links TRBV15 to TRBJ2-7; no firm D call. Germline V gene lookup returns CDR1 LNHNV and CDR2 YYDKDF (reference sequence). The CDR3 has 13 amino acids. V was cut by 0 bases and J by 3 bases, with 6 bases left in between. The CDR3, as DNA: TGTGCCACCAGCAGAGATCTCAGCTACGAGCAGTACTTC. It yields the protein CATSRDLSYEQYF.

There are a few counts of this clone. This sequence joins TRBV30 and TRBJ2-7; a possible D gene is TRBD2 (6 bases). CDR1 is GTSNPN, CDR2 SVGIG, per germline (reference sequence). This CDR3 is 15 amino acids long. Trimming pared 5 bases from V and 5 bases from J, leaving 22 bases between. The CDR3 DNA sequence: TGTGCCTGGGGGCCCGGGCAGGGAGGAGAGGACGAGCAGTACTTC. Translating it yields CAWGPGQGGEDEQYF.

V usage is TRBV5-1 and J usage is TRBJ2-7; 11 positions match TRBD2. Germline lookup yields CDR1 SGHRS and CDR2 YFSETQ. The CDR3 sequence is 16 residues long. With 0 bases clipped from V and 6 bases from J, the junction kept 8 bases outside the gene matches. The DNA of the CDR3 is TGCGCCAGCAGCTTGGCCGCGGGGCTAGCGGGAGGCGAGCAGTACTTC. Protein: CASSLAAGLAGGEQYF.

The chain carries TRBV28 and TRBJ2-7, with D perhaps given as TRBD1 or TRBD2 (5 bases each). V lost 8 bases and J lost 4, with 18 bases in between. The CDR3 is 14 residues long. Germline CDR1 MDHEN, CDR2 SYDVKM. The CDR3 spells CASLERGPLYEQYF. The CDR3, as DNA: TGTGCCAGCCTGGAACGGGGCCCTTTGTACGAGCAGTACTTC.

The chain combines TRBV5-1 with TRBJ1-1; 8 bases are shared with TRBD1. The CDR3 contains 13 residues. V dropped 2 bases and J dropped 7; count of bases not matched to a gene: 4. Germline CDR1 reads SGHRS; CDR2 reads YFSETQ. CDR3 loop: CASSLGQGHEAFF. The CDR3 DNA sequence: TGCGCCAGCAGCTTAGGACAGGGTCATGAAGCTTTCTTT.

This clone was picked up a small number of times. This rearrangement joins TRBV7-2 to TRBJ2-5; TRBD1 aligns across 7 bases. V lost 5 bases and J lost 2; bases outside the gene matches: 5. CDR1 is SGHTA, CDR2 FQGNSA, per germline. The CDR3 is made up of 14 amino acids. This CDR3 is CASSIVGQQETQYF. CDR3 nucleotides: TGTGCCAGCAGCATAGTGGGACAGCAAGAGACCCAGTACTTC.

This chain links TRBV11-2 with TRBJ2-3, with 8 positions matching TRBD1. V lost 7 bases and J lost 0; bases outside the gene matches: 3. Germline lookup yields CDR1 SGHAT and CDR2 FQNNGV. The CDR3 runs 14 residues. CDR3 amino acids: CASTGQGSTDTQYF. The CDR3 coding sequence is TGTGCCAGCACTGGACAGGGTAGCACAGATACGCAGTATTTT.

There are many counts of this clone. The V gene is TRBV7-8, the J gene TRBJ2-1; TRBD2 matches at 8 bases. The trim removed 0 bases at V and 4 bases at J, leaving 5 bases unmatched. Germline V gene data show CDR1 as SGHVS and CDR2 as FQNEAQ. This CDR3 is built from 16 residues. The CDR3: CASSLAFLAGYNEQFF. CDR3 bases: TGTGCCAGCAGCTTAGCTTTTCTAGCGGGTTACAATGAGCAGTTCTTC.

The chain employs TRBV11-2 and TRBJ2-1; TRBD2 matches at 11 bases. The CDR3 extends over 14 amino acids. Looked up from germline, CDR1 is SGHAT and CDR2 is FQNNGV. The V and J ends lost 5 bases and 9 bases, in that order; junction bases with no gene match: 6. Here the CDR3 DNA reads TGTGCCAGCAGCCAGGGACTAGCGGTGGGTGAGCAGTTCTTC. Encoded protein: CASSQGLAVGEQFF.

V usage is TRBV9 and J usage is TRBJ2-3, with D possibly TRBD1 on 6 matching bases. Trimming stripped 5 bases from V and 2 bases from J, with 12 bases between. The CDR3 sequence is 14 residues long. Germline CDR1 is SGDLS and CDR2 is YYNGEE. Here the CDR3 DNA reads TGTGCCAGCAGTAGGGACAACCCCACAGATACGCAGTATTTT. Its translation: CASSRDNPTDTQYF.

The chain recombines TRBV15 with TRBJ2-1, with 7 bases lining up with TRBD1. The trim removed 3 bases at V and 4 bases at J, leaving 6 bases unmatched. Per germline, CDR1 LNHNV and CDR2 YYDKDF (reference sequence). The CDR3 is 15 residues long. In DNA, the CDR3 is TGTGCCACCAGCAGGAACAGGGGTCTATACAATGAGCAGTTCTTC. It is translated as CATSRNRGLYNEQFF.

The chain couples TRBV6-5 to TRBJ2-7; 8 nucleotides line up with TRBD1. Germline V gives CDR1 MNHEY, CDR2 SVGAGI. The length of the CDR3 is 14 residues. Trimming cost V 6 bases and J 1 base; bases outside gene matches: 5. The CDR3 loop reads CASRGTGGSYEQYF. The CDR3 DNA sequence: TGTGCCAGCAGGGGAACAGGGGGATCCTACGAGCAGTACTTC.

V gene TRBV11-3 combines with J gene TRBJ2-5; 7 nucleotides agree with TRBD2. CDR1 is SGHNT and CDR2 is YENEEA in the germline V gene. With V trimmed by 5 bases and J by 5 bases, 14 bases remained unmatched. This CDR3 has 16 residues. The CDR3 is CASSRATGGFLETQYF. As DNA, the CDR3 is TGTGCCAGCAGCCGAGCTACGGGAGGCTTTTTGGAGACCCAGTACTTC.

This clone was found many times. CDR3 residues: CASSQADHTEAFF. The CDR3 nucleotides read TGCGCCAGCAGCCAAGCGGACCACACTGAAGCTTTCTTT. The rearrangement joins TRBV4-1 to TRBJ1-1; D uncertain. V gave up 1 base and J gave up 3 bases, with 6 bases separating them. From germline, CDR1 is MGHRA and CDR2 YSYEKL. The CDR3 extends over 13 amino acids.

V usage is TRBV11-3 and J usage is TRBJ1-5; TRBD1 aligns across 7 bases. The ends lost 5 bases at V and 0 bases at J; junction bases unmatched: 7. Germline V CDR1 and CDR2: SGHNT, YENEEA. There are 16 residues in the CDR3. The CDR3 reads CASSIGGTVSNQPQHF. The CDR3, as DNA: TGTGCCAGCAGCATTGGTGGGACAGTTAGCAATCAGCCCCAGCATTTT.

V and J are TRBV9 and TRBJ2-3, with D uncertain. This CDR3 has 12 residues. V shed 0 bases and J shed 6 bases, with 5 bases lying between them. Germline CDR1 and CDR2: SGDLS and YYNGEE. CDR3 sequence: CASSVAADTQYF. CDR3 nucleotide sequence: TGTGCCAGCAGCGTAGCCGCGGATACGCAGTATTTT.

The rearrangement uses TRBV9 and TRBJ2-2, with 8 bases matching TRBD1. The CDR3 extends over 15 amino acids. Germline values: CDR1 SGDLS, CDR2 YYNGEE. Losses at the gene ends were 2 bases for V and 3 bases for J; bases not matched to a gene: 3. CDR3 loop: CASSVSGGYTGELFF. The CDR3 DNA sequence: TGTGCCAGCAGCGTTTCAGGGGGCTACACCGGGGAGCTGTTTTTT.

The chain has TRBV29-1 and TRBJ2-7; D is possibly TRBD1 or TRBD2 (5 bases each). Trimming removed 6 bases at V and 0 bases at J, with 18 bases between. Germline V gene lookup returns CDR1 SQVTM and CDR2 ANQGSEA. The CDR3 runs 15 residues. This CDR3 reads CSVFGWDGDSYEQYF. CDR3 nucleotides: TGCAGCGTATTCGGCTGGGACGGAGACTCCTACGAGCAGTACTTC.

The chain recombines TRBV6-4 with TRBJ2-1; TRBD1 is a possible D gene (5 bases). With 3 bases removed from V and 7 bases from J, the gap between germline ends came to 16 bases. Per the germline V gene, CDR1 is MRHNA and CDR2 is SNTAGT. The CDR3 spans 15 residues. The CDR3 spells CASSEDIDRANEQFF. CDR3 in DNA: TGTGCCAGCAGTGAGGACATCGATCGCGCGAATGAGCAGTTCTTC.

The V gene is TRBV6-1, the J gene TRBJ2-3; 8 nucleotides align to TRBD2. CDR3 length: 15 residues. CDR1 is MNHNS, CDR2 SASEGT, per germline. V gave up 1 base and J gave up 4 bases; unmatched junction bases: 4. CDR3 in amino acids: CASSEEGAGADTQYF. The CDR3, as DNA: TGTGCCAGCAGTGAAGAGGGAGCGGGAGCAGATACGCAGTATTTT.

This rearrangement joins TRBV27 to TRBJ2-3, with 8 bases aligning to TRBD1. The CDR3 sequence is 17 residues long. The V and J ends lost 7 bases and 5 bases, in that order; junction bases with no gene match: 17. Germline CDR1 and CDR2: MNHEY and SMNVEV (reference sequence). CDR3 residues: CASTPIPRGRRGDTQYF. CDR3 DNA sequence: TGTGCCAGCACTCCCATCCCCAGGGGGCGGAGGGGAGATACGCAGTATTTT.

The rearrangement joins TRBV7-2 to TRBJ2-7; the D is unclear. Germline CDR1 SGHTA, CDR2 FQGNSA. Trimming shortened V by 1 base and J by 3 bases, and 16 bases separated the two germline ends. The CDR3 extends over 16 amino acids. The CDR3 sequence: CASSLEPRANFYEQYF. CDR3 in DNA: TGTGCCAGCAGCTTAGAGCCCCGAGCTAATTTCTACGAGCAGTACTTC.

This clone has more than one count but fewer than ten. This chain connects TRBV6-5 to TRBJ2-7; tentatively, D is TRBD1 (6 bases). Germline lookup yields CDR1 MNHEY and CDR2 SVGAGI. The V end was cut by 6 bases, the J end by 5 bases, with 17 bases between. The CDR3 extends over 14 amino acids. DNA of the CDR3: TGTGCCAGCAGACCCTCTGGACAGTACCACGAGCAGTACTTC. Its translation is CASRPSGQYHEQYF.

The chain carries TRBV5-5 and TRBJ2-6, with D uncertain. The V gene's germline CDR1 is SGHKS and CDR2 YYEKEE (reference sequence). V lost 1 base to trimming and J lost 0 bases, with 5 bases between them. This CDR3 contains 15 residues. For the CDR3, the DNA is TGTGCCAGCAGCTTGTACGGCTCTGGGGCCAACGTCCTGACTTTC. It translates to CASSLYGSGANVLTF.